What follows are 31 T cell receptor beta chains derived from one specimen sequenced in a study of CD8+CD57+ T cells in acquired aplastic anemia. For CDR3 and TCR beta VDJ profiling, genomic DNA was the template used. TCRdb analysed the reads with MiXCR anew, one entry per CDR3 protein. The sample lists 68,000 or so distinct CDR3 sequences, around half occurring once. The sequencing sample was made of sorted CD4+, CD8+, or CD8+CD57+ T cells (not recorded which) from PBMCs. The origin of the receptors is a human donor in good health, serving as a control.

This clonotype was found many times. This chain connects TRBV20-1 to TRBJ1-1; 9 nucleotides agree with TRBD1. CDR3 length equals 13 residues. After removal of 2 bases from V and 7 bases from J, the junction contained 5 bases not matched to a gene. CDR1 and CDR2 (germline): DFQATT, SNEGSKA (reference sequence). CDR3 in DNA: TGCAGTGCTAGACCCCCGGGACAGGGTGAAGCTTTCTTT. It codes for CSARPPGQGEAFF.

The chain joins TRBV10-2 to TRBJ1-2; D is unclear. The V gene lost 3 bases and the J gene lost 6 bases, with 17 bases spanning the gap. Germline CDR1 and CDR2: WSHSY and SAAADI. This CDR3 has 15 amino acids. The DNA of the CDR3 is TGCGCCAGCAGTGAATTGGTCACCTCGGGTCATGGCTACACCTTC. This translates into CASSELVTSGHGYTF.

The chain employs TRBV19 and TRBJ1-5; a possible D gene is TRBD1 (5 bases). The CDR3 has 15 residues. V gave up 8 bases and J gave up 0 bases, with 14 bases separating them. Germline V lookup: CDR1 LNHDA, CDR2 SQIVND (reference sequence). The CDR3 sequence: CASRWDLFSNQPQHF. The CDR3 DNA sequence: TGTGCCAGTCGATGGGACCTCTTTAGCAATCAGCCCCAGCATTTT.

The V call is TRBV11-3, the J call TRBJ1-6; 9 bases fit TRBD1. This CDR3 has 14 residues. The ends lost 5 bases at V and 9 bases at J; junction bases unmatched: 5. Germline V lookup: CDR1 SGHNT, CDR2 YENEEA. The CDR3 DNA is TGTGCCAGCAGCGCTCGGGACAGGGCTTCACCCCTCCACTTT. Amino acid sequence: CASSARDRASPLHF.

This chain links TRBV2 with TRBJ2-1, with 8 bases aligning to TRBD2. The CDR3 consists of 14 residues. V lost 2 bases, J lost 3 bases, and 0 bases stayed unmatched. The germline V gene encodes CDR1 SNHLY and CDR2 FYNNEI. CDR3 DNA: TGTGCCAGCAGTGAACTAGCGGGCTACAATGAGCAGTTCTTC. Its protein is CASSELAGYNEQFF.

This clonotype was seen at least ten times. The J gene is TRBJ2-1, the V gene TRBV27; perhaps TRBD1 as D (6 bases). Germline CDR1 and CDR2: MNHEY and SMNVEV (reference sequence). The V end lost 4 bases, the J end lost 4 bases, and 11 bases lay between the germline ends. This CDR3 region has 14 residues. The CDR3 DNA reads as TGTGCCAGCAGTTCCCACCAGGGGTACAATGAGCAGTTCTTC. Protein: CASSSHQGYNEQFF.

The chain employs TRBV7-8 and TRBJ2-3, with 8 bases fitting TRBD1. The CDR3 loop spans 15 amino acids. The V gene's germline CDR1 is SGHVS and CDR2 FQNEAQ. Germline trimming cut 1 base from V and 2 bases from J; bases unmatched to any gene: 2. CDR3 residues: CASSLGDRYTDTQYF. Here the CDR3 DNA reads TGTGCCAGCAGCTTAGGGGACAGGTACACAGATACGCAGTATTTT.

This clonotype was counted at least ten times. J is TRBJ1-2 and V is TRBV5-1; D is unresolved. Germline lookup yields CDR1 SGHRS and CDR2 YFSETQ. V lost 3 bases, J lost 5 bases, and 14 bases lay in between. The CDR3 is 14 amino acids. The DNA for the CDR3 is TGCGCCAGCAGCTCCTTAGACCTTGGATATGGCTACACCTTC. Translated, it gives CASSSLDLGYGYTF.

The chain is built from TRBV27 and TRBJ2-7; D tentatively reads TRBD1 or TRBD2 (5 bases each). CDR3 length: 14 amino acids. Germline CDR1 reads MNHEY; CDR2 reads SMNVEV (reference sequence). Deletions cut 4 bases from V and 0 bases from J, with 10 bases between. The DNA for the CDR3 is TGTGCCAGCAGTTACCGGGACCTCTCCTACGAGCAGTACTTC. Translating it yields CASSYRDLSYEQYF.

The V and J genes are TRBV4-1 and TRBJ1-2, with 8 bases fitting TRBD1. V lost 4 bases to trimming and J lost 3 bases; unmatched junction nucleotides: 10. This CDR3 region has 16 residues. Germline-derived CDR1 and CDR2 are MGHRA and YSYEKL. The CDR3 nucleotides are TGCGCCAGCAGCCCACTTCCGGGACAGGCTGACTATGGCTACACCTTC. Protein product: CASSPLPGQADYGYTF.

This clonotype has ten or more counts. The CDR3 bases are TGTGCCAGCAGCTTGGATAGGGGGGGGGGCTGGACAGATACGCAGTATTTT. It codes for CASSLDRGGGWTDTQYF. The chain couples TRBV5-6 to TRBJ2-3; D possibly corresponds to TRBD2 (7 bases). Between the trimmed V and J ends, which lost 0 bases and 3 bases, there was a span of 17 bases. The CDR3 contains 17 residues. Germline CDR1 and CDR2: SGHDT and YYEEEE.

V is TRBV9 and J is TRBJ1-2, with D maybe TRBD1 (5 bases). CDR1 and CDR2 from the germline V gene are SGDLS and YYNGEE. V lost 5 bases to trimming and J lost 7 bases, with 18 bases between them. This CDR3 region has 14 residues. The CDR3 bases are TGTGCCAGCAGTGGAATTGGGGGGATCCCTGGCTACACCTTC. Translating it yields CASSGIGGIPGYTF.

The rearrangement uses TRBV10-2 and TRBJ2-7; 13 bases fit TRBD2. The junction had 8 bases not matched to a gene; V was cut back by 1 base and J by 2 bases. CDR1 is WSHSY and CDR2 is SAAADI in the germline V gene. This CDR3 contains 18 residues. The chain's CDR3 is CASSELPGLAGITYEQYF. CDR3 DNA sequence: TGCGCCAGCAGTGAGTTACCGGGACTAGCGGGAATTACCTACGAGCAGTACTTC.

This chain joins TRBV29-1 and TRBJ2-5; 12 bases fit TRBD2. V gave up 4 bases and J gave up 6 bases; unmatched junction bases: 6. Germline assignment: CDR1 SQVTM and CDR2 ANQGSEA. The CDR3 runs to 14 residues. CDR3 DNA sequence: TGCAGCGTTGTTCTACTAGCGGGAGGAAAGACCCAGTACTTC. Translation: CSVVLLAGGKTQYF.

The chain employs TRBV24-1 and TRBJ2-3; weak D call: TRBD2 (7 bases). Deletions cut 6 bases from V and 1 base from J, with 13 bases between. The CDR3 is made up of 15 amino acids. The germline V gene has CDR1 KGHDR and CDR2 SFDVKD. Here the CDR3 reads CATSRGGAGTDTQYF. As DNA, the CDR3 is TGTGCCACCAGTCGCGGGGGCGCGGGCACAGATACGCAGTATTTT.

Concerning this clonotype: This may stem from a read error, because a much larger clone lies one nucleotide away. This chain uses TRBV6-1 with TRBJ1-2; no reliable D call. From germline, CDR1 is MNHNS and CDR2 SASEGT. The CDR3 is 14 amino acids. Written as DNA, the CDR3 is TGTGCCAGCAGAACAAACGGCCCACTTGGAGGCTACGCCTTC. Translated, it gives CASRTNGPLGGYAF.

This clonotype was detected only a few times. This rearrangement joins TRBV2 to TRBJ2-7; D ambiguous. This CDR3 region has 13 residues. V gave up 3 bases and J gave up 2 bases, with 8 bases separating them. Looked up from germline, CDR1 is SNHLY and CDR2 is FYNNEI. This CDR3 reads CASSDADTYEQYF. The CDR3 bases are TGTGCCAGCAGTGATGCAGATACCTACGAGCAGTACTTC. The complete variable domain, with remaining parts taken from reference TRBV2 and TRBJ2-7, reads EPEVTQTPSHQVTQMGQEVILRCVPISNHLYFYWYRQILGQKVEFLVSFYNNEISEKSEIFDDQFSVERPDGSNFTLKIRSTKLEDSAMYFCASSDADTYEQYFGPGTRLTVT.

This chain connects TRBV19 to TRBJ1-1; D is unresolved. In germline, CDR1 is LNHDA, CDR2 SQIVND (reference sequence). V was cut by 3 bases and J by 3 bases, with 8 bases left in between. This CDR3 has 13 amino acids. The DNA for the CDR3 is TGTGCCAGTAGTATTGGTGGGGACACTGAAGCTTTCTTT. Residues: CASSIGGDTEAFF.

This clonotype appeared many times. The chain uses TRBV6-1 and TRBJ2-1; D remains ambiguous. The V gene lost 1 base and the J gene lost 7 bases, with 20 bases spanning the gap. The CDR3 runs to 17 residues. Per the germline V gene, CDR1 is MNHNS and CDR2 is SASEGT. The CDR3 spells CASSEVGLGILQNEQFF. The DNA for the CDR3 is TGTGCCAGCAGTGAAGTGGGTCTGGGAATACTACAGAATGAGCAGTTCTTC.

The rearrangement links TRBV15 to TRBJ2-5; no clear D gene. The ends were cut back, 4 bases at V and 2 bases at J, with 8 bases in the middle. The germline V gene encodes CDR1 LNHNV and CDR2 YYDKDF (reference sequence). The CDR3 extends over 13 amino acids. This CDR3 reads CATSKIWQETQYF. The CDR3 region has the DNA TGTGCCACCAGCAAGATATGGCAAGAGACCCAGTACTTC. The full variable domain, completed using reference TRBV15 and TRBJ2-5, is DAMVIQNPRYQVTQFGKPVTLSCSQTLNHNVMYWYQQKSSQAPKLLFHYYDKDFNNEADTPDNFQSRRPNTSFCFLDIRSPGLGDTAMYLCATSKIWQETQYFGPGTRLLVL.

CDR3 region: CASSEGAGGEQYF. As DNA, the CDR3 is TGCGCCAGCAGTGAGGGTGCAGGGGGCGAGCAGTACTTC. The V call is TRBV10-1, the J call TRBJ2-7; 7 bases line up with TRBD1. J gave up 6 bases and V 2 bases, and 4 bases lay outside the gene matches. CDR1 and CDR2 from the germline V gene are WNHNN and SYGVQD (reference sequence). This CDR3 is 13 amino acids long.

In its sample, this clonotype was seen many times. The chain joins TRBV27 to TRBJ1-1; D is unclear. Germline V gene data show CDR1 as MNHEY and CDR2 as SMNVEV (reference sequence). V dropped 8 bases and J dropped 0 bases, with 10 bases sitting between them. The CDR3 runs to 13 residues. The CDR3 DNA sequence: TGTGCCAGCTTGGGAGATTTGAACACTGAAGCTTTCTTT. The encoded protein is CASLGDLNTEAFF.

This clonotype came up a few times. Written as DNA, the CDR3 is TGTGCCACCAGTGACCGACGTGAAGCTTTCTTT. Translation: CATSDRREAFF. The gene calls are TRBV24-1 and TRBJ1-1; no definite D call. This CDR3 contains 11 residues. Germline V gene data show CDR1 as KGHDR and CDR2 as SFDVKD. Deletions cut 4 bases from V and 7 bases from J, with 6 bases between.

The table lists this clonotype with many counts. A much larger clone differs from this one at a single base, so this may be a read error. The chain combines TRBV2 with TRBJ1-2; no firm D call. The length of the CDR3 is 10 residues. Germline CDR1 SNHLY, CDR2 FYNNEI. V dropped 11 bases and J dropped 5 bases, with 9 bases sitting between them. The chain's CDR3 is CAGWVYGYTF. CDR3 coding DNA: TGTGCCGGCTGGGTGTATGGCTACACCTTC.

Note on this clonotype: At one end, the junction sequence differs from germline, possibly due to a read error. J is TRBJ1-3 and V is TRBV29-1, with 9 bases identical to TRBD1. This CDR3 comprises 12 residues. The germline CDR1 and CDR2 sequences are SQVTM and ANQGSEA. The CDR3 DNA reads as TGCGGCGTGTTGACAGGGGGATACACCATATATTTT. Its translation is CGVLTGGYTIYF.

This clonotype was recorded many times. The chain links TRBV24-1 to TRBJ2-3; 9 positions agree with TRBD2. CDR1 and CDR2 (germline): KGHDR, SFDVKD. The CDR3 has 18 residues. V lost 4 bases to trimming and J lost 4 bases; unmatched junction nucleotides: 14. CDR3 in DNA: TGTGCCACCAGTGACCCTGCGTTAGCGGGAGTCCCCGCAGATACGCAGTATTTT. It yields the protein CATSDPALAGVPADTQYF.

In its sample, this clonotype was seen many times. This chain uses TRBV15 with TRBJ2-7; D gene unclear. The CDR3 sequence is 15 residues long. The germline gives CDR1 LNHNV, CDR2 YYDKDF (reference sequence). The ends were cut back, 0 bases at V and 1 base at J, with 10 bases in the middle. This CDR3 reads CATSRDSPGSYEQYF. As DNA, the CDR3 is TGTGCCACCAGCAGAGATAGCCCAGGATCCTACGAGCAGTACTTC.

This clonotype was counted many times. This chain joins TRBV7-9 and TRBJ1-1, with 8 bases aligning to TRBD1. The germline V gene encodes CDR1 SEHNR and CDR2 FQNEAQ (reference sequence). The CDR3 totals 17 residues. V was pared by 5 bases and J by 4 bases, with 15 bases of the junction left unmatched. The CDR3 coding sequence is TGTGCCAGCAGCGAAGTCCCCAGGGGGCCGCCGGGCACTGAAGCTTTCTTT. It codes for CASSEVPRGPPGTEAFF.

The sample holds many counts of this clonotype. DNA for the CDR3: TGTGCCAGCAGCTCCCCTCACACACCCTACAATGAGCAGTTCTTC. Encoded protein: CASSSPHTPYNEQFF. The genes are TRBV11-2 and TRBJ2-1; no reliable D call. Germline V gene sequence: CDR1 SGHAT, CDR2 FQNNGV. V dropped 4 bases and J dropped 2 bases, with 12 bases sitting between them. This CDR3 region has 15 residues.

This chain connects TRBV7-9 to TRBJ1-2, with TRBD1 matching over 8 bases. The CDR3 length is 14 residues. Germline V gives CDR1 SEHNR, CDR2 FQNEAQ (reference sequence). The trim removed 5 bases at V and 2 bases at J, leaving 4 bases unmatched. CDR3 sequence reads: CASSRRTGNYGYTF. In DNA, the CDR3 is TGTGCCAGCAGCCGTAGGACAGGGAACTATGGCTACACCTTC.

This clonotype has only one observation. A much larger clone is a single base away; this may be a read error. This chain uses TRBV7-3 with TRBJ1-1, with D hard to call. This CDR3 is built from 14 residues. Trimming stripped 0 bases from V and 3 bases from J, with 8 bases between. Germline V gene data show CDR1 as SGHTA and CDR2 as FQGTGA. The CDR3 nucleotides read TGTGCCAGCAGCTTAACAGATACGGACACTGAAGCTTTCTTT. Its translation: CASSLTDTDTEAFF.